This T cell receptor beta chain originates from a study of shared clonotypes between healthy human individuals. Study conclusions and caveats: Sequencing depth was expected to influence donor clonotype sharing.

Libraries were prepared by immunoSEQ multiplex PCR; TCRdb keeps only in-frame clonotypes and omits some of them. The sample has approximately 650,000 clones, about 95% seen once. As regards this clone: Its antigen is not known.

CD8 cells classed as naive were CD45RO-negative and positively selected for CCR7, excluding terminally differentiated effector memory CD45RA+ cells. V lost 6 bases, J lost 3 bases, and 15 bases stayed unmatched. Germline lookup yields CDR1 MNHEY and CDR2 SMNVEV (reference sequence). CDR3 size: 18 residues. Material for sequencing was naive CD8+ T cells sorted from blood. The source of this sequence is a woman in her twenties or thirties in good health. The chain employs TRBV27 and TRBJ2-7; 12 bases are a match to TRBD1. The CDR3 coding sequence is TGTGCCAGCAGGACCGGGACAGGGGGCTCAGGCGGTCTCTACGAGCAGTACTTC. Amino acids: CASRTGTGGSGGLYEQYF.